The rows below give T cell receptor beta chains drawn from one sample of a study of T-cell memory formation after mild COVID-19. Via MiXCR, TCRdb re-called the 5' RACE reads, giving one row per CDR3 protein. The sample has 250,000 to 400,000 distinct CDR3 sequences, approximately 15% seen once. Sequencing was done on a sample of PBMCs or a T cell subset sorted from them (not recorded which). The source is a man in his late teens or twenties who had mild COVID-19 (a few samples of this study predate the infection). Cell type and time point are not known. CDR3s include the opening cysteine and the closing phenylalanine or tryptophan. The D gene is left open where the match is weak. Clone size is stated in some rows and not others, as once, few, many or a class when expanded.

>TRBJ1-5|.|TRBV6-5|.
CASSYSDRQPQHF
TGTGCCAGCAGTTACTCGGACAGACAGCCCCAGCATTTT
>TRBJ2-5|few|TRBV12-3/TRBV12-4|TRBD1
CASSRQGGQETQYF
TGTGCCAGCAGCCGACAGGGTGGGCAAGAGACCCAGTACTTC
>TRBJ1-4|few|TRBV7-8|.
CASSPARGQRDNEKLFF
TGTGCCAGCAGCCCCGCTCGGGGCCAGAGGGATAATGAAAAACTGTTTTTT
>TRBJ2-1|few|TRBV3-1|TRBD2
CASSHNPAGGYNEQFF
TGTGCCAGCAGCCATAATCCAGCGGGGGGGTACAATGAGCAGTTCTTC
>TRBJ1-5|many|TRBV4-2|.
CASSQDWGSNQPQHF
TGTGCCAGCAGCCAAGATTGGGGTAGCAATCAGCCCCAGCATTTT
>TRBJ2-3|few|TRBV24-1|TRBD2
CATSDWTSGATDTQYF
TGTGCCACCAGTGATTGGACTAGCGGAGCCACAGATACGCAGTATTTT
>TRBJ2-3|.|TRBV11-2|TRBD1
CASSFGRGRDTQYF
TGTGCCAGCAGCTTCGGCAGGGGGCGGGATACGCAGTATTTT
>TRBJ2-1|.|TRBV6-2/TRBV6-3|.
CASSYGWEQFF
TGTGCCAGCAGTTACGGGTGGGAGCAGTTCTTC
>TRBJ2-1|.|TRBV24-1|.
CATSDVQDYYNEQFF
TGTGCCACCAGTGATGTGCAGGACTACTACAATGAGCAGTTCTTC
>TRBJ2-3|.|TRBV7-2|TRBD2
CASSLDDYRGEYF
TGTGCCAGCAGCTTGGATGACTACCGGGGGGAGTATTTT
>TRBJ2-7|many|TRBV4-3|.
CASSRVAGPTTYEQYF
TGCGCCAGCAGCCGAGTGGCGGGACCAACAACCTACGAGCAGTACTTC
>TRBJ2-5|.|TRBV20-1|.
CSARLRGRGETQYF
TGCAGTGCTAGGCTGCGGGGGCGGGGAGAGACCCAGTACTTC
>TRBJ1-4|.|TRBV20-1|.
CSASTLGQGPLFF
TGCAGTGCTTCCACGCTGGGGCAGGGACCACTGTTTTTT
>TRBJ2-2|.|TRBV10-3|.
CAIREGVPTGELFF
TGTGCCATCAGAGAGGGTGTTCCGACCGGGGAGCTGTTTTTT
>TRBJ2-2|.|TRBV24-1|.
CATSEPGGELFF
TGTGCCACCAGTGAGCCTGGCGGGGAGCTGTTTTTT
>TRBJ1-5|few|TRBV3-1|.
CASSQTWSQPQHF
TGTGCCAGCAGCCAGACTTGGTCGCAGCCCCAGCATTTT
>TRBJ1-4|few|TRBV5-1|.
CATSNQGQLNEKLFF
TGCGCCACTTCTAATCAAGGACAGCTTAATGAAAAACTGTTTTTT
>TRBJ1-2|.|TRBV19|.
CASTFLGSQPSRGYTF
TGTGCCAGTACCTTCCTGGGGAGTCAGCCGTCCCGTGGCTACACCTTC
>TRBJ2-5|.|TRBV5-1|.
CASRGGGFQETQYF
TGCGCCAGCAGAGGAGGGGGGTTCCAAGAGACCCAGTACTTC
>TRBJ2-1|.|TRBV12-3/TRBV12-4|.
CASSLRHEQFF
TGTGCCAGCAGTTTGAGGCATGAGCAGTTCTTC
>TRBJ2-7|once|TRBV5-1|.
CASSLNDLSYEQYF
TGCGCCAGCTCTCTCAACGACCTCTCCTACGAGCAGTACTTC
>TRBJ2-5|.|TRBV7-3|.
CASSLTPGSSETQYF
TGTGCCAGCAGCTTAACGCCGGGGTCCAGTGAGACCCAGTACTTC
>TRBJ2-3|.|TRBV11-1|TRBD2
CASSSGLASVATQYF
TGTGCCAGCAGCTCCGGACTAGCGAGCGTGGCTACGCAGTATTTT
>TRBJ2-3|.|TRBV4-3|.
CASSPRDWGTDTQYF
TGCGCCAGCAGCCCCCGGGACTGGGGCACAGATACGCAGTATTTT